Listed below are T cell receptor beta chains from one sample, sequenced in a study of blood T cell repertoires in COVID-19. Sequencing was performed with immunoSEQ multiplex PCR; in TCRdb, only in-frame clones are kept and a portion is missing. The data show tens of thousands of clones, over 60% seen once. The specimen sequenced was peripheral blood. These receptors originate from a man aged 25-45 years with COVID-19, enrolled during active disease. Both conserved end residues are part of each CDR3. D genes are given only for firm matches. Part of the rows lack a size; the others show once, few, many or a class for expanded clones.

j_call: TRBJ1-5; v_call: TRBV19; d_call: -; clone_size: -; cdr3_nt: TGTGCCAGTAGTATACAGATTTATAGCAATCAGCCCCAGCATTTT; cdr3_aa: CASSIQIYSNQPQHF
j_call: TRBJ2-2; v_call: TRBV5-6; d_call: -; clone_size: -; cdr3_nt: TGTGCCAGCAGCTTGGGGGCCGAGCTGTTTTTT; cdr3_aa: CASSLGAELFF
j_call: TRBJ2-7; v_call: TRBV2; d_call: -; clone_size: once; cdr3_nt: TGTGCCAGCAGTGAGGGGAGAATCCCCTACGAGCAGTACTTC; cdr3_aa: CASSEGRIPYEQYF
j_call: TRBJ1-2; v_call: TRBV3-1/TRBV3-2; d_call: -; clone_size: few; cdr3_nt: TGTGCCAGCAGCCAACAGGGGATACCCAACTATGGCTACACCTTC; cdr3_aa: CASSQQGIPNYGYTF
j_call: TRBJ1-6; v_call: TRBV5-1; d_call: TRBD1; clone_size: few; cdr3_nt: TGCGCCAGCAGCTTGATCGGACAGGGGCTGAATTCACCCCTCCACTTT; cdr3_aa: CASSLIGQGLNSPLHF
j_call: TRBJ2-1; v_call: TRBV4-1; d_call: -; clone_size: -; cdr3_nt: TGCGCCAGCAGCCAAGTTCGTTTGTTGGGGGCCCTGTACAATGAGCAGTTCTTC; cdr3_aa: CASSQVRLLGALYNEQFF
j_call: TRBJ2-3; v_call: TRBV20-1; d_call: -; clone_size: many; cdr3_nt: TGCAGTGCTAGTTGGCAGGGTAGCACAGATACGCAGTATTTT; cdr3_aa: CSASWQGSTDTQYF
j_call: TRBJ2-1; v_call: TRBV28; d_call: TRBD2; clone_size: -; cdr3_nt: TGTGCCAGCAGACTAGCGGCTACCTACAATGAGCAGTTCTTC; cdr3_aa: CASRLAATYNEQFF
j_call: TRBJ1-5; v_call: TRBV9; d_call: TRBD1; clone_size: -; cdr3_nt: TGTGCCAGCAGCGTGGGACAGGGCCGGCATCAGCCCCAGCATTTT; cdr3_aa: CASSVGQGRHQPQHF
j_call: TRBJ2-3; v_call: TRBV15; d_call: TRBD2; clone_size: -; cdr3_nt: TGTGCCACCAGCAGAGAAAGAGCGGGAGAATCAGATACGCAGTATTTT; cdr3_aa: CATSRERAGESDTQYF
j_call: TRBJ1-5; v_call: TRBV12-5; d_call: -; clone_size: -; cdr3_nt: TGTGCTAGTGGGTTAGATCAGCCCCAGCATTTT; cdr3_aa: CASGLDQPQHF
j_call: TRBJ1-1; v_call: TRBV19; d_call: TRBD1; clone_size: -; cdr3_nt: TGTGCCAGTATGGGACAGTTGAACACTGAAGCTTTCTTT; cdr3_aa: CASMGQLNTEAFF
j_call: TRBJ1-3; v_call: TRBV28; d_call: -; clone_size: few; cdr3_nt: TGTGCCAGCAGTGACACGGGGTTGAGTGGAAACACCATATATTTT; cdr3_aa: CASSDTGLSGNTIYF
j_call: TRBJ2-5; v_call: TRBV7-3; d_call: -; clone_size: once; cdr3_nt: TGTGCCAGCAGCTTAACAGGGGACCAAGAGACCCAGTACTTC; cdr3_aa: CASSLTGDQETQYF
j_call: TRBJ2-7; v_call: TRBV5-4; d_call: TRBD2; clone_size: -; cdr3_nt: TGTGCCAGCAGTTTTGCGGGAGGGCCGGGGCAGTACTTC; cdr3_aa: CASSFAGGPGQYF
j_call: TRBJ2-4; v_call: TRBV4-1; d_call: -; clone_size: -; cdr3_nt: TGCGCCAGCAGCCAAGAGACAGGTTGGGCCAAAAACATTCAGTACTTC; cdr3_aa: CASSQETGWAKNIQYF
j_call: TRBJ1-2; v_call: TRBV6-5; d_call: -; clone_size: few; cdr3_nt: TGTGCCAGCAGTTACGGCAGGGGTGAGGGTGGCTACACCTTC; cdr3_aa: CASSYGRGEGGYTF
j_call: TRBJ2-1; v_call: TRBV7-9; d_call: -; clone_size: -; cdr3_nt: TGTGCCAGCAGAGCCTTCCCATCGGGAGCGCACAACAATGAGCAGTTCTTC; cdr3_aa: CASRAFPSGAHNNEQFF
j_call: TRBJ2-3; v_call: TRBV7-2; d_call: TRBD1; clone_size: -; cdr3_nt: TGTGCCAGCAGCGTACAGGGGGCAGGTACAGATACGCAGTATTTT; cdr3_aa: CASSVQGAGTDTQYF
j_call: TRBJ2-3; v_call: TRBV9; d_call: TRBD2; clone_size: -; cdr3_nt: TGTGCCAGCAGCTCAGCGGGAGCCCCCAGAGATACGCAGTATTTT; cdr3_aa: CASSSAGAPRDTQYF
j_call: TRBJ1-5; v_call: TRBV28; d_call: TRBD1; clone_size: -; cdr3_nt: TGTGCCAGCAGTTTAGGGGACAGGGTGGATTATAGCAATCAGCCCCAGCATTTT; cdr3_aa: CASSLGDRVDYSNQPQHF
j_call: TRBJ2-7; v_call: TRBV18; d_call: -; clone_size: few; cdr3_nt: TGTGCCAGCTCACCACCCGGGGGGCTGGGAGAGCAGTACTTC; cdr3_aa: CASSPPGGLGEQYF
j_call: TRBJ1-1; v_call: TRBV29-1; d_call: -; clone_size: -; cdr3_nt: TGCAGCGTTGAAGGGGCAGGGGAGGAAGCTTTCTTT; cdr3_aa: CSVEGAGEEAFF
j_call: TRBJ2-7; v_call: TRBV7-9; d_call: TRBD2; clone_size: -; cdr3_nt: TGTGCCAGCAGCGGACGAGCGGGAGGGCCTAACGAGCAGTACTTC; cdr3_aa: CASSGRAGGPNEQYF
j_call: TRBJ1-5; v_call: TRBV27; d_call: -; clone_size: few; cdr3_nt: TGTGCCAGCAGTTTATGGTTCCCCCCCGGGTATGGCAATCAGCCCCAGCATTTT; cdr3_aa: CASSLWFPPGYGNQPQHF
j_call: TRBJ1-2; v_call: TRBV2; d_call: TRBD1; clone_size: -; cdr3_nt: TGTGCCAGCAGCCAACGGGACAGGGATTTGAGGTACACCTTC; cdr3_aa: CASSQRDRDLRYTF
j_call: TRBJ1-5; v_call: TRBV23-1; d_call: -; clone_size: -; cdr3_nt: TGCGCCAGCAGTCCAGATCAGCCCCAGCATTTT; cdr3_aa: CASSPDQPQHF
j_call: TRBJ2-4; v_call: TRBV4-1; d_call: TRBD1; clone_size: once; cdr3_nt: TGCGCCAGCAGCCAAAGACCCGGGACAGCAAACATTCAGTACTTC; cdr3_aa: CASSQRPGTANIQYF
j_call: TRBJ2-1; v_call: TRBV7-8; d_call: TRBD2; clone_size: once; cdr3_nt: TGTGCCAGCCGATTACGGTTGGCTAGCGGGAGCATATACAATGAGCAGTTCTTC; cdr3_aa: CASRLRLASGSIYNEQFF
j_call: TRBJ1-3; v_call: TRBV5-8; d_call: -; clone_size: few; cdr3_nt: TGTGCCAGCAGCTTGGTGGCAACGGGGACTGGAAACACCATATATTTT; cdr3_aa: CASSLVATGTGNTIYF
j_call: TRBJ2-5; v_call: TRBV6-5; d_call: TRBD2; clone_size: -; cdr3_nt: TGTGCCAGCAGGGCACTAGCGGGAGGACCAGAGACCCAGTACTTC; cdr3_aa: CASRALAGGPETQYF
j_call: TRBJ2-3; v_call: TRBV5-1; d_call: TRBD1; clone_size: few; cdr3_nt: TGCGCCAGCAGCTTAACATGGGGACAGGTTGGCACAGATACGCAGTATTTT; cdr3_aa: CASSLTWGQVGTDTQYF
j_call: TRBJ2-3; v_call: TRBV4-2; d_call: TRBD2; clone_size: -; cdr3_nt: TGTGCCAGCAGCCGACTAGCAGACACAGATACGCAGTATTTT; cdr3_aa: CASSRLADTDTQYF
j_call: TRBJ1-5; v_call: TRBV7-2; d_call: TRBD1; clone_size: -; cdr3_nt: TGTGCCAGCAGCTGGACAGGGGATGGAGTAAGCAATCAGCCCCAGCATTTT; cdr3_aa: CASSWTGDGVSNQPQHF
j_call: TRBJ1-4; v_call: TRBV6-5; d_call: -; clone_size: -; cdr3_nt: TGTGCCAGCAGTTACTCGACAAATGGAGAAAAACTGTTTTTT; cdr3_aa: CASSYSTNGEKLFF
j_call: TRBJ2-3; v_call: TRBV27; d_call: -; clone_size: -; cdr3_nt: TGTGCCAGCACCGATCACGGGGCAGATACGCAGTATTTT; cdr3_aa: CASTDHGADTQYF
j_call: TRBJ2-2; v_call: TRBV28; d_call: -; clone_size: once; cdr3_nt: TGTGCCAGCAGTTCAGGGTTAAGGGACACCGGGGAGCTGTTTTTT; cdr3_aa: CASSSGLRDTGELFF
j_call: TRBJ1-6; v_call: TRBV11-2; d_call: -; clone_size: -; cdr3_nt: TGTGCCAGCAGCCCACGGACAGCCAATAATTCACCCCTCCACTTT; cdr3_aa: CASSPRTANNSPLHF
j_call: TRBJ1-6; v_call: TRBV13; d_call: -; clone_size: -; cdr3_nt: TGTGCCAGCAGCTACGAGCGGTCACCCCTCCACTTT; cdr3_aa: CASSYERSPLHF
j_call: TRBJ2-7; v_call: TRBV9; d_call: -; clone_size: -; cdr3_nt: TGTGCCAGCAGCTCGCGGGTTGGCCCCTACGAGCAGTACTTC; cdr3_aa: CASSSRVGPYEQYF
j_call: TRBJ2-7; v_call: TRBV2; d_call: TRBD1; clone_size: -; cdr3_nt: TGTGCCAGCAGTGGGGACAGCTCCTACGAGCAGTACTTC; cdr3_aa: CASSGDSSYEQYF
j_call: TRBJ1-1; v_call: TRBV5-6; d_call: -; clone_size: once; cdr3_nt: TGTGCCAGCAGCTTCGGTGGGGTTGCCGGGATGAACACTGAAGCTTTCTTT; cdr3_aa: CASSFGGVAGMNTEAFF
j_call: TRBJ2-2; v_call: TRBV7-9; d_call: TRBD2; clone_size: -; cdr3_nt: TGTGCCAGCAGCTTAATGGGGACTAGCGGGACGGGGGAGCTGTTTTTT; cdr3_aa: CASSLMGTSGTGELFF
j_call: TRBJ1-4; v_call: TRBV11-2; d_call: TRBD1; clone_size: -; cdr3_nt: TGTGCCAGCAGCTTCGGGACAGCCTCAAATGAAAAACTGTTTTTT; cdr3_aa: CASSFGTASNEKLFF
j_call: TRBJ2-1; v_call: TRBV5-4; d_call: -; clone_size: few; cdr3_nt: TGTGCCAGCAGCCCGAGGATTTACAATGAGCAGTTCTTC; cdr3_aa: CASSPRIYNEQFF
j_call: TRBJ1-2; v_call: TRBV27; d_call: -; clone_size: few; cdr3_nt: TGTGCCAGCAGTTTAGGCCAGGGCTATGGCTACACCTTC; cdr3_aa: CASSLGQGYGYTF
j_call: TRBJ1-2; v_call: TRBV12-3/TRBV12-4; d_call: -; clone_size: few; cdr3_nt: TGTGCCAGCAGTTTAGCAGGGGCCAGGGGCTACACCTTC; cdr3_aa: CASSLAGARGYTF
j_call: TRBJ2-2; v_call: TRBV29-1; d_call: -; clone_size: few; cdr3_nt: TGCAGCGCCGAGGGGGACGTAAACACCGGGGAGCTGTTTTTT; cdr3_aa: CSAEGDVNTGELFF
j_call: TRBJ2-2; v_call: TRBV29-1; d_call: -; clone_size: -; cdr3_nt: TGCAGCTCCGGAGGACCGAACACCGGGGAGCTGTTTTTT; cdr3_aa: CSSGGPNTGELFF
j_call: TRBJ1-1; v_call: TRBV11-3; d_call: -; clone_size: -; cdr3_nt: TGTGCCAGCAGCGGGGGTCAGGGGTCGAACACTGAAGCTTTCTTT; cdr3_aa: CASSGGQGSNTEAFF
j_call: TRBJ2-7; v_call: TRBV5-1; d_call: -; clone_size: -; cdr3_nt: TGCGCCAGCAGCCGGGCGGGCTGGGAGCAGTACTTC; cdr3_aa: CASSRAGWEQYF
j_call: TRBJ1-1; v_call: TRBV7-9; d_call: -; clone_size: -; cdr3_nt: TGTGCCAGCAGCCCTGGGAGACGCCGGGGGAGCACTGAAGCTTTCTTT; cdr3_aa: CASSPGRRRGSTEAFF
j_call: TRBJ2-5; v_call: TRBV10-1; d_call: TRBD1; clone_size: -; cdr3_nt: TGCGCCAGCAGTGAGGGCAGCGACAGGGGGCGCGGTGAGACCCAGTACTTC; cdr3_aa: CASSEGSDRGRGETQYF
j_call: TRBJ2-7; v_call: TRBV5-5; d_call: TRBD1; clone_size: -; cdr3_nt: TGTGCCAGCAGCTTGAGTGGGACAGGGCGGTACGAGCAGTACTTC; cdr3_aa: CASSLSGTGRYEQYF
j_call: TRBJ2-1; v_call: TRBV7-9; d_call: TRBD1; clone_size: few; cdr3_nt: TGTGCCAGCAGCTCCGGACAGGGGAGGGTAGATGAGCAGTTCTTC; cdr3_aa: CASSSGQGRVDEQFF
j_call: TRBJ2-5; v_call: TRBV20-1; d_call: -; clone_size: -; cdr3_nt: TGCAGTGCTAGTACGGGGAAGGGAGAGACCCAGTACTTC; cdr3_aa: CSASTGKGETQYF
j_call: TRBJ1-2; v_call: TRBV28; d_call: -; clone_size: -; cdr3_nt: TGTGCCAGCAAAGTGGGGAGTCATGGCTACACCTTC; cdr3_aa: CASKVGSHGYTF
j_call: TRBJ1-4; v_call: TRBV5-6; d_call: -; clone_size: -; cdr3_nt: TGTGCCAGCAGCTTGGTGTTAGAAGAAAAACTGTTTTTT; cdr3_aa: CASSLVLEEKLFF
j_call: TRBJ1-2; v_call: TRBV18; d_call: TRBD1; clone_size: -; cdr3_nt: TGTGCCAGCTCACCACCGGGGTTTGTGGGACAGACCATGGTGGGGGACTATGGCTACACCTTC; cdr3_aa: CASSPPGFVGQTMVGDYGYTF